The entry below describes one T cell receptor beta chain. The data were taken from a study of control samples from healthy donors and cancer patients. Trimming removed 1 base at V and 4 bases at J, with 7 bases between. Germline CDR1 reads SGHNT; CDR2 reads YENEEA. The CDR3 extends over 13 amino acids. Only in-frame clones appear in the TCRdb table, and some are missing; sequencing was by immunoSEQ multiplex PCR. The sample consists of about 150,000 clones, approximately 94% of them appearing once. J is TRBJ1-1 and V is TRBV11-3; TRBD1 is a possible D gene (5 bases). The sequence derives from a young woman in good health. The sequenced sample consisted of blood. CDR3 in DNA: TGTGCCAGCAGCTTAGGGAGGGGCACTGAAGCTTTCTTT. Translating it yields CASSLGRGTEAFF.